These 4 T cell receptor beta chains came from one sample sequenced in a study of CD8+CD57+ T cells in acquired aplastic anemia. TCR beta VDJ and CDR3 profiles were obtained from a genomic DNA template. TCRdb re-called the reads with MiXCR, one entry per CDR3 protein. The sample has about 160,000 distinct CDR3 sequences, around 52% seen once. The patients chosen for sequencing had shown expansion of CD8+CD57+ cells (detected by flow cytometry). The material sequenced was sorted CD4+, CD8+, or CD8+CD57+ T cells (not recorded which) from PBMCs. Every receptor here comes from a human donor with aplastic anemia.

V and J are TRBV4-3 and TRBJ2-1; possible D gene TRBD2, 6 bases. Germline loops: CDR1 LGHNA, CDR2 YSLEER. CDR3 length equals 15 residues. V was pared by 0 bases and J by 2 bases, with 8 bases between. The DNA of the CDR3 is TGCGCCAGCAGCCAAGATCCGGGGGCCTACAATGAGCAGTTCTTC. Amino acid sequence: CASSQDPGAYNEQFF.

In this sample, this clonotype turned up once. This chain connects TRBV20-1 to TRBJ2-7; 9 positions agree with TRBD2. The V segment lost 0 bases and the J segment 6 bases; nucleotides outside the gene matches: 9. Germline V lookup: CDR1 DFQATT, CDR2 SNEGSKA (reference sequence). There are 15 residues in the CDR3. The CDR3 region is CSARDLREGLFEQYF. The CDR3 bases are TGCAGTGCTAGAGATTTGCGGGAGGGCCTCTTCGAGCAGTACTTC.

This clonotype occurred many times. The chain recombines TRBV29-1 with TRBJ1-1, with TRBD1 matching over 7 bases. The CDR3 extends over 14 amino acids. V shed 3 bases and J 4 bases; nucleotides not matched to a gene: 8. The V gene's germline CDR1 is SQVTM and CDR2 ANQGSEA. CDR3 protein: CSVDSRGFGTEAFF. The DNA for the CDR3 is TGCAGCGTTGACTCCAGGGGGTTTGGCACTGAAGCTTTCTTT.

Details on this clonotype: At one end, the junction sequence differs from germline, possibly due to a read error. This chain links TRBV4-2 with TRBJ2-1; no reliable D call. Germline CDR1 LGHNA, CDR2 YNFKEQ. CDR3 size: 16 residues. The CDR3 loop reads CACSQATAVSYNEQFF. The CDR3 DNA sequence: TGTGCCTGCAGCCAAGCCACCGCGGTCTCCTACAATGAGCAGTTCTTC.